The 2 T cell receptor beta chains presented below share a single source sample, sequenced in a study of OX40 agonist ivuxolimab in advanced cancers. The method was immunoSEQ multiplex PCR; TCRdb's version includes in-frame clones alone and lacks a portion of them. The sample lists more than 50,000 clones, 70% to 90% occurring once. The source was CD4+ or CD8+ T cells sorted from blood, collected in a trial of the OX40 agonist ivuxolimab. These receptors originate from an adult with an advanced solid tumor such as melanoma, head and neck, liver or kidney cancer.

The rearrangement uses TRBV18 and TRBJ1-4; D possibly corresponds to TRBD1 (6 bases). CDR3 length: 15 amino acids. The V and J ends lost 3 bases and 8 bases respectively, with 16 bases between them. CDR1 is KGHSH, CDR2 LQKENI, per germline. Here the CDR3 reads CASSPPGTLGEKLFF. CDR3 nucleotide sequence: TGTGCCAGCTCACCCCCCGGGACACTCGGGGAAAAACTGTTTTTT.

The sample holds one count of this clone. The CDR3 loop reads CASSSPGGLGGQYF. CDR3 nucleotides: TGTGCCAGCAGCTCACCTGGGGGGCTGGGGGGGCAGTACTTC. The rearrangement links TRBV5-4 to TRBJ2-7; D is perhaps TRBD1 or TRBD2 (6 bases each). The germline V gene encodes CDR1 SGHNT and CDR2 YYREEE (reference sequence). CDR3 size: 14 residues. V lost 3 bases and J lost 9, with 19 bases in between.